The present T cell receptor (beta chain) was sequenced within a study of identifying expanded T cells in peripheral blood. Overall study results and limits: Differentially abundant clones: 0.95 to 1.5 between replicates, 16.4 at around 15 days, 18 to 20 at four.

Trimming took 7 bases from V and 7 from J; bases not matched to a gene: 8. The CDR3 covers 13 residues. The germline V gene has CDR1 SNHLY and CDR2 FYNNEI. Sequencing was performed with immunoSEQ multiplex PCR; in TCRdb, only in-frame clones are kept and a portion is missing. This repertoire shows approximately 90,000 clones, 70% to 90% found once; its top ten account for 4% to 5.5%. This clone was seen a handful of times. No antigen is known for it. V gene TRBV2 combines with J gene TRBJ2-5, with 8 bases aligning to TRBD1. This receptor was obtained from a person aged 18 to 75 in good health. The sample consisted of blood. The chain's CDR3 is CASNPGTGGTQYF. Here the CDR3 DNA reads TGTGCCAGCAATCCAGGGACAGGCGGGACCCAGTACTTC.